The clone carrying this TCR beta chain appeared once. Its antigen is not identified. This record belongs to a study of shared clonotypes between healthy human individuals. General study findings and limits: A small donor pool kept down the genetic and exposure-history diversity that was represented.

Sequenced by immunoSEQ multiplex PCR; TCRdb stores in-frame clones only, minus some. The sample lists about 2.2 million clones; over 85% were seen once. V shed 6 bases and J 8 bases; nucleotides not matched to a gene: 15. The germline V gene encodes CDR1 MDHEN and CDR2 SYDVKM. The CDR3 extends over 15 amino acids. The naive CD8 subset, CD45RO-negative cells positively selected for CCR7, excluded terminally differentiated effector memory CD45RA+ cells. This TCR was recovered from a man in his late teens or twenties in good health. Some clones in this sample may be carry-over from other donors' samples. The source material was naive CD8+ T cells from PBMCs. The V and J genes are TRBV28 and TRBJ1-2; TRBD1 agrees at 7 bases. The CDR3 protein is CASRRTGSRLSGYTF. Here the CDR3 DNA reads TGTGCCAGCAGGAGGACAGGTTCCAGACTTAGCGGCTACACCTTC.